One and the same sample provided the 3 T cell receptor beta chains below, sequenced in a study of molecular identifiers for immune sequencing clone quantification (dated by TCRdb to the late 2010s). The library came from PCR. Reads for this sample came from an Illumina HiSeq 4000. TCRdb cleaned the public reads at Q25 with fastp, built clones with MiXCR and kept in-frame beta chains. When rows share a CDR3 protein, they turn into one entry using the most common DNA and genes. The sample has about 640,000 distinct CDR3 sequences on record, roughly 21% of them singletons. Roughly 0.83% of the sample is taken by the ten largest. Specimen: naive CD8+ T cells from blood, with Jurkat cell RNA spiked in. In the paper's terms, the cell subset or site label means: FACS-sorted CD8+CD4-CCR7+CD45RA+ naive T cells. These receptor sequences come from a human donor in good health. Some libraries in this study had Jurkat cell RNA spiked in.

This clonotype was recorded a few times. This chain links TRBV4-1 with TRBJ2-7; possible D gene TRBD2, 6 bases. V shed 2 bases and J shed 4 bases, with 12 bases lying between them. The CDR3 covers 14 residues. CDR1 MGHRA and CDR2 YSYEKL come from the germline V gene. This chain's CDR3 is CASSQRRDAYEQYF. In DNA form, the CDR3 reads TGCGCCAGCAGCCAAAGGAGGGATGCTTACGAGCAGTACTTC.

This chain links TRBV5-1 with TRBJ2-7; a weak D match, TRBD2 (6 bases). This CDR3 region has 16 residues. CDR1 is SGHRS and CDR2 is YFSETQ in the germline V gene. With 1 base removed from V and 2 bases from J, the gap between germline ends came to 16 bases. DNA of the CDR3: TGCGCCAGCAGCTTGAGGTCGGGACTGGGGACCTACGAGCAGTACTTC. Its translation is CASSLRSGLGTYEQYF.

This clonotype was counted many times. CDR3 region: CSGEITEAFF. The CDR3 coding sequence is TGCAGCGGCGAGATCACTGAAGCTTTCTTT. The chain is built from TRBV29-1 and TRBJ1-1, with unresolved D. The CDR3 covers 10 residues. Between the trimmed V and J ends, which lost 7 bases and 4 bases, there was a span of 7 bases. Germline assignment: CDR1 SQVTM and CDR2 ANQGSEA. Looking up the rest from reference TRBV29-1 and TRBJ1-1 gives the full variable domain: SAVISQKPSRDICQRGTSLTIQCQVDSQVTMMFWYRQQPGQSLTLIATANQGSEATYESGFVIDKFPISRPNLTFSTLTVSNMSPEDSSIYLCSGEITEAFFGQGTRLTVV.